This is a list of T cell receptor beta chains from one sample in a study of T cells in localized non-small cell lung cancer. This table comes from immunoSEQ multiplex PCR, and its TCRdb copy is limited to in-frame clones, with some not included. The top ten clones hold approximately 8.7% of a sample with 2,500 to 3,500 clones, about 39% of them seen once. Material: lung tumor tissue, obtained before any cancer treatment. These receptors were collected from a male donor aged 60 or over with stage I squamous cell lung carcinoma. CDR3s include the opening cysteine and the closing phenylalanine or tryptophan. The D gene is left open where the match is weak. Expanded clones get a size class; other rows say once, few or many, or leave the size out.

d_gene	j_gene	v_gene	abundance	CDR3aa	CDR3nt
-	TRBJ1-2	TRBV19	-	CASTYRGGVDYGYTF	TGTGCCAGTACTTACCGGGGAGGGGTAGACTATGGCTACACCTTC
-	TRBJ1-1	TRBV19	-	CAERGANTEAFF	TGTGCGGAGCGGGGGGCGAACACTGAAGCTTTCTTT
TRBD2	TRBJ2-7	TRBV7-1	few	CASSLGSTSGAYEQYF	TGTGCCAGCAGCTTAGGTTCAACTAGCGGAGCCTACGAGCAGTACTTC
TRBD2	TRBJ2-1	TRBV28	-	CASSLYGLAGGFNNEQFF	TGTGCCAGCAGTTTATACGGACTAGCGGGAGGGTTCAACAATGAGCAGTTCTTC
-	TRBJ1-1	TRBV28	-	CASGVGAQKAFF	TGTGCCAGCGGAGTGGGGGCGCAAAAAGCTTTCTTT
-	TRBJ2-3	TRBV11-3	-	CASSLGEGHTDTQYF	TGTGCCAGCAGCTTAGGGGAGGGACACACAGATACGCAGTATTTT
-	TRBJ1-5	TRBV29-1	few	CSVASGNQPQHF	TGCAGCGTCGCATCAGGGAATCAGCCCCAGCATTTT
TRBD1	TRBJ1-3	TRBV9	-	CASSGGQGILWNTIYF	TGTGCCAGCAGCGGGGGACAGGGGATCCTCTGGAACACCATATATTTT
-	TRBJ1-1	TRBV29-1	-	CSVVPGLAMNTEAFF	TGCAGCGTTGTCCCGGGACTAGCAATGAACACTGAAGCTTTCTTT
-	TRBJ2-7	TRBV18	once	CASSPGGQLGEQYF	TGTGCCAGCTCACCGGGGGGACAGCTCGGCGAGCAGTACTTC
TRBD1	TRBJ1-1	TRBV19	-	CASSLREGAGTEAFF	TGTGCCAGTAGTCTGAGGGAGGGGGCGGGCACTGAAGCTTTCTTT
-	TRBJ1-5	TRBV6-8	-	CASRDSSYSNQPQHF	TGTGCCAGCAGGGACAGTAGTTATAGCAATCAGCCCCAGCATTTT
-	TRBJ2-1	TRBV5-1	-	CASSIGGPGGNEQFF	TGCGCCAGCAGCATCGGCGGGCCGGGTGGGAATGAGCAGTTCTTC
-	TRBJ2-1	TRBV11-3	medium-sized	CASSLGALPSKQFF	TGTGCCAGCAGCTTGGGGGCCCTGCCCAGTAAGCAGTTCTTC
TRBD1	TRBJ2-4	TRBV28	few	CASSQGQRNIQYF	TGTGCCAGCAGCCAGGGACAGAGAAACATTCAGTACTTC
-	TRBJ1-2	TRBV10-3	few	CARHWALNYGYTF	TGTGCCAGGCATTGGGCCCTGAACTATGGCTACACCTTC
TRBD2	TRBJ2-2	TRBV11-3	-	CASSLGGGNTGELFF	TGTGCCAGCAGCTTGGGCGGGGGGAACACCGGGGAGCTGTTTTTT
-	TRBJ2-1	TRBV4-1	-	CASRYRDQDVGGSYNEQFF	TGCGCCAGCAGGTACAGGGATCAGGACGTAGGGGGCTCCTACAATGAGCAGTTCTTC
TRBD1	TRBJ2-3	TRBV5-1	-	CASSLRQGPDTQYF	TGCGCCAGCAGCTTACGACAGGGACCAGATACGCAGTATTTT
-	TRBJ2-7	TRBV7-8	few	CASSILLADEQYF	TGTGCCAGCAGCATACTACTAGCCGACGAGCAGTACTTC
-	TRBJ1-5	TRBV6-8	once	CAISASGRDQPQHF	TGTGCCATCAGTGCCTCAGGGAGGGATCAGCCCCAGCATTTT
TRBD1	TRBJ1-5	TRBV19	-	CASSAGQGGSQPQHF	TGTGCCAGTAGTGCCGGACAGGGGGGTTCTCAGCCCCAGCATTTT
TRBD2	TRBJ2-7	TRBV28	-	CASSFGPGLAVSYEQYF	TGTGCCAGCAGTTTTGGGCCGGGACTAGCGGTTTCCTACGAGCAGTACTTC
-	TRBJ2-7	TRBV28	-	CASSLSRFYEQYF	TGTGCCAGCAGTTTATCCCGGTTCTACGAGCAGTACTTC
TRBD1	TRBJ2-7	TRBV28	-	CASSLGTGPYEQYF	TGTGCCAGCAGTTTAGGGACAGGCCCCTACGAGCAGTACTTC
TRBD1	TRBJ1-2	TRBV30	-	CAWSVPGGDSNYGYTF	TGTGCCTGGAGTGTTCCAGGGGGCGACTCCAACTATGGCTACACCTTC
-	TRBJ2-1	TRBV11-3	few	CASSSPGGMNEQFF	TGTGCCAGCAGCTCCCCAGGGGGGATGAATGAGCAGTTCTTC
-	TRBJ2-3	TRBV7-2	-	CASSVERGSDTQYF	TGTGCCAGCAGCGTGGAAAGGGGTTCAGATACGCAGTATTTT
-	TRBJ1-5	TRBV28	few	CASSSSGRDQPQHF	TGTGCCAGCAGTTCTTCTGGGAGGGATCAGCCCCAGCATTTT
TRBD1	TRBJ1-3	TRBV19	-	CASRKDRVSGNTIYF	TGTGCCAGTAGAAAAGACAGGGTCTCTGGAAACACCATATATTTT
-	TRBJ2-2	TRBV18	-	CASSPPNTGELFF	TGTGCCAGCTCACCCCCCAACACCGGGGAGCTGTTTTTT
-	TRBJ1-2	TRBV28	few	CASSLEGASYGYTF	TGTGCCAGCAGTTTAGAAGGGGCGAGCTATGGCTACACCTTC
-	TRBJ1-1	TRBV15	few	CATSRDGGLLSGAFF	TGTGCCACCAGCAGAGACGGGGGACTCCTCTCCGGCGCTTTCTTT
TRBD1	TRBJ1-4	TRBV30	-	CAWSTRQGGEKLFF	TGTGCCTGGAGTACCAGACAGGGAGGAGAAAAACTGTTTTTT
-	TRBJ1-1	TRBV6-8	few	CASSYNLGGGLSAEAFF	TGTGCCAGCAGTTACAATTTAGGCGGGGGGCTCTCCGCCGAAGCTTTCTTT
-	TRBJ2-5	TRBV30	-	CAWSALEGWGETQYF	TGTGCCTGGAGTGCCCTAGAGGGCTGGGGAGAGACCCAGTACTTC
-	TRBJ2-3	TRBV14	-	CASSLGTFVADTQYF	TGTGCCAGCAGCCTTGGGACTTTCGTAGCGGATACGCAGTATTTT
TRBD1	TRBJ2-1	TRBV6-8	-	CASSYGTGESEQFF	TGTGCCAGCAGTTACGGTACAGGGGAGAGCGAGCAGTTCTTC
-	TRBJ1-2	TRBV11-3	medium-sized	CASSGTTGIQTNGYTF	TGTGCCAGCAGCGGGACCACAGGGATTCAGACGAATGGCTACACCTTC
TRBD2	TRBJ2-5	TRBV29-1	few	CSVEDGLEETQYF	TGCAGCGTTGAAGATGGACTAGAAGAGACCCAGTACTTC
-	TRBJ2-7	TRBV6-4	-	CASSSGAGEQYF	TGTGCCAGCAGTTCAGGCGCGGGGGAGCAGTACTTC
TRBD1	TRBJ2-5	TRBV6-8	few	CASSSPGQGSGETQYF	TGTGCCAGCAGTTCCCCGGGACAGGGGTCGGGAGAGACCCAGTACTTC
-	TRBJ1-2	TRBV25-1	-	CASSGRQGTEGYGYTF	TGTGCCAGCAGTGGACGTCAGGGTACGGAAGGGTATGGCTACACCTTC
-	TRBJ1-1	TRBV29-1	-	CSVSRTGNTEAFF	TGCAGCGTCTCCAGGACGGGGAACACTGAAGCTTTCTTT
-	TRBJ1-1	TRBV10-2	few	CASNVGPPPGTEAFF	TGCGCCAGCAACGTTGGCCCACCCCCGGGCACTGAAGCTTTCTTT
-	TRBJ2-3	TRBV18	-	CASSLGSPTDTQYF	TGTGCCAGCTCCCTTGGGAGTCCCACAGATACGCAGTATTTT
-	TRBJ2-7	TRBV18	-	CASSPTNTEQYF	TGTGCCAGCTCACCAACAAACACAGAGCAGTACTTC
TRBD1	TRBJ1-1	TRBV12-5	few	CASTLTGTEAFF	TGTGCCAGCACCTTGACAGGGACTGAAGCTTTCTTT
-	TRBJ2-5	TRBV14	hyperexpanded	CASSQDRKTQYF	TGTGCCAGCAGCCAAGACAGGAAGACCCAGTACTTC
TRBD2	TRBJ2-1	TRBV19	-	CASSIPMGTSGRSNEQFF	TGTGCCAGTAGTATTCCGATGGGTACTAGCGGGAGGTCGAATGAGCAGTTCTTC
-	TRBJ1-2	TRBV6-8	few	CASSGGTAVYGYTF	TGTGCCAGCAGTGGGGGGACCGCGGTCTATGGCTACACCTTC
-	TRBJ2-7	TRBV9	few	CASSVVSESEQYF	TGTGCCAGCAGCGTAGTTTCGGAGAGCGAGCAGTACTTC
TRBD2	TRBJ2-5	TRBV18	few	CASSPPGLAVQETQYF	TGTGCCAGCTCACCACCGGGACTAGCGGTCCAAGAGACCCAGTACTTC
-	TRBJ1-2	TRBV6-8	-	CATQQGTGGYTF	TGTGCCACCCAACAGGGCACGGGCGGCTACACCTTC
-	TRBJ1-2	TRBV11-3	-	CASSNPTQRGYGYTF	TGTGCCAGCAGCAACCCGACTCAAAGGGGCTATGGCTACACCTTC
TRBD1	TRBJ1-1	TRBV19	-	CASRDRALNAAFF	TGTGCCAGTAGAGACAGGGCCTTAAACGCAGCTTTCTTT